The T cell receptor beta chain under discussion was sequenced for a study of CD8+CD57+ T cells in acquired aplastic anemia. Study-level points and caveats: Shared by patients and controls, 25 to 35 CD8+ CDR3s were abundant in patients.

This CDR3 is 16 amino acids long. Germline lookup yields CDR1 LGHNA and CDR2 YSLEER. Trimming at V came to 3 bases and at J to 3 bases, leaving 6 bases not matched to a gene. This clonotype has ten or more counts. What it binds is unknown. An expansion of CD8+CD57+ cells by flow cytometry had been shown in patients chosen for sequencing. Prior therapy had not been administered to any patient at the time of blood sampling. Investigators profiled TCR beta VDJ and CDR3 from genomic DNA template. TCRdb re-called the reads through MiXCR, storing one row per CDR3 protein. Here the sample spans approximately 180,000 distinct CDR3 sequences, approximately 48% being singletons.

The TCR comes from a human donor with aplastic anemia. The V call is TRBV4-3, the J call TRBJ2-2; TRBD2 matches 8 bases. What was sequenced was sorted CD4+, CD8+, or CD8+CD57+ T cells (not recorded which) from PBMCs. Here the CDR3 DNA reads TGCGCCAGCAGCCAGGAGCCGCGGGGGGACACCGGGGAGCTGTTTTTT. It translates to CASSQEPRGDTGELFF.